This entry lists 22 T cell receptor beta chains sequenced from one sample in a study of blood T cell repertoires in COVID-19. Sequencing used immunoSEQ multiplex PCR; TCRdb keeps in-frame clones, though not all of them. Of about 36,000 clones in the sample, around four fifths were seen once. The sample was peripheral blood. These receptors came from a man aged 45-65 years with active COVID-19.

This chain uses TRBV19 with TRBJ1-2; 9 bases align to TRBD1. CDR3 size: 15 residues. Germline CDR1 is LNHDA and CDR2 is SQIVND (reference sequence). After removal of 7 bases from V and 1 base from J, the junction contained 7 bases not matched to a gene. The CDR3 DNA reads as TGTGCCAGTACGGACAGGGGACACGGTAACTATGGCTACACCTTC. Translation gives CASTDRGHGNYGYTF. The full variable domain, its missing parts supplied by reference TRBV19 and TRBJ1-2, is DGGITQSPKYLFRKEGQNVTLSCEQNLNHDAMYWYRQDPGQGLRLIYYSQIVNDFQKGDIAEGYSVSREKKESFPLTVTSAQKNPTAFYLCASTDRGHGNYGYTFGSGTRLTVV.

A remark on this clone: The DNA is left out, because the CDR3 cannot be placed on it with certainty; the CDR3 is given as TCRdb lists it. The chain links TRBV5-6 to TRBJ1-4; TRBD1 is the table's D call and was not checked against the DNA. The CDR3 region is 13 residues in length, termini included. Germline values: CDR1 SGHDT, CDR2 YYEEEE. The CDR3 sequence is CASSFGPGAKLFF.

This chain links TRBV6-5 with TRBJ1-3; possible D gene TRBD1, 6 bases. The CDR3 sequence is 15 residues long. The germline V gene encodes CDR1 MNHEY and CDR2 SVGAGI. Trimming took 5 bases from V and 0 from J, leaving 11 bases between them. The CDR3 DNA reads as TGTGCCAGCAGTAGACAGGATAACTCTGGAAACACCATATATTTT. Its protein is CASSRQDNSGNTIYF.

The genes are TRBV29-1 and TRBJ1-2, with 11 bases aligning to TRBD1. CDR3 length equals 14 residues. V gave up 7 bases and J gave up 6 bases; unmatched junction bases: 10. The germline CDR1 and CDR2 sequences are SQVTM and ANQGSEA. CDR3 protein: CSAGGGQGADGYTF. CDR3 nucleotide sequence: TGCAGCGCCGGAGGTGGACAGGGGGCAGATGGCTACACCTTC.

The V call is TRBV27, the J call TRBJ1-2, with a possible D match to TRBD1 (6 bases). In germline, CDR1 is MNHEY, CDR2 SMNVEV (reference sequence). The CDR3 totals 13 residues. Trimming removed 3 bases at V and 4 bases at J, with 9 bases between. The CDR3 nucleotides are TGTGCCAGCAGTTTTAGAGGGGGCTATGGCTACACCTTC. Its translation: CASSFRGGYGYTF.

The genes are TRBV27 and TRBJ2-7; a possible D gene is TRBD1 (6 bases). Trimming removed 6 bases from V and 1 base from J, with 13 bases in between. This CDR3 contains 14 residues. Germline V gene sequence: CDR1 MNHEY, CDR2 SMNVEV (reference sequence). The CDR3 here is CASRPYRESYEQYF. Here the CDR3 DNA reads TGTGCCAGCAGACCATACAGGGAATCCTACGAGCAGTACTTC.

CDR3 nucleotides: TGTGCCAGCAGCGTAGAAGGTTCGGCGCAGGGGGTCGAGACCCAGTACTTC. Translated: CASSVEGSAQGVETQYF. The V gene is TRBV9, the J gene TRBJ2-5; 7 nucleotides line up with TRBD1. V gave up 0 bases and J gave up 5 bases; unmatched junction bases: 13. Germline V gives CDR1 SGDLS, CDR2 YYNGEE. The CDR3 consists of 17 residues.

This sequence joins TRBV6-5 and TRBJ1-5; no clear D. The CDR3 contains 13 residues. Trimming removed 6 bases from V and 3 bases from J, with 9 bases in between. Germline values: CDR1 MNHEY, CDR2 SVGAGI. The chain's CDR3 is CASRGMNNQPQHF. The CDR3 nucleotides are TGTGCCAGCAGGGGCATGAACAATCAGCCCCAGCATTTT.

The chain uses TRBV6-6 and TRBJ1-5, with TRBD1 as a possible D gene (6 bases). This CDR3 has 15 residues. The V gene lost 6 bases and the J gene lost 3 bases, with 15 bases spanning the gap. CDR1 is MNHNY and CDR2 is SVGAGI in the germline V gene (reference sequence). This chain's CDR3 is CASSYQTGNNQPQHF. CDR3 coding DNA: TGTGCCAGCAGCTACCAGACAGGAAACAATCAGCCCCAGCATTTT.

The chain couples TRBV28 to TRBJ2-7, with TRBD2 as a possible D gene (5 bases). The CDR3 has 13 amino acids. Between the trimmed V and J ends, which lost 3 bases and 2 bases, there was a span of 8 bases. The germline CDR1 and CDR2 sequences are MDHEN and SYDVKM. The CDR3 protein is CASSLAGTYEQYF. The DNA for the CDR3 is TGTGCCAGCAGTTTGGCGGGTACCTACGAGCAGTACTTC. The full variable domain, its missing parts supplied by reference TRBV28 and TRBJ2-7, is DVKVTQSSRYLVKRTGEKVFLECVQDMDHENMFWYRQDPGLGLRLIYFSYDVKMKEKGDIPEGYSVSREKKERFSLILESASTNQTSMYLCASSLAGTYEQYFGPGTRLTVT.

This clone showed up just once. The chain recombines TRBV5-4 with TRBJ2-3, with 8 nucleotides matching TRBD2. The germline V gene encodes CDR1 SGHNT and CDR2 YYREEE (reference sequence). CDR3 length: 16 amino acids. The V segment lost 1 base and the J segment 3 bases; nucleotides outside the gene matches: 7. The DNA for the CDR3 is TGTGCCAGCAGCTTGAGACTAGCGCCTTCAACAGATACGCAGTATTTT. Protein sequence: CASSLRLAPSTDTQYF.

V is TRBV19 and J is TRBJ2-7; D is possibly TRBD1 (5 bases). The CDR3 is made up of 13 amino acids. V gave up 4 bases and J gave up 3 bases, with 10 bases separating them. Germline values: CDR1 LNHDA, CDR2 SQIVND (reference sequence). CDR3 sequence (DNA): TGTGCCAGTAGTACGACAGCGAACTACGAGCAGTACTTC. As protein: CASSTTANYEQYF.

The gene calls are TRBV6-2 or TRBV6-3 and TRBJ1-6, with 7 bases aligning to TRBD1. V trimming: 2 bases; J trimming: 7 bases; junction bases outside the gene matches: 5. This CDR3 region has 15 residues. Germline-derived CDR1 and CDR2 are MNHEY and SVGEGT. This CDR3 is CASSYLTTGNSPLHF. Here the CDR3 DNA reads TGTGCCAGCAGTTACCTGACGACAGGGAATTCACCCCTCCACTTT.

The V and J genes are TRBV27 and TRBJ2-5; TRBD2 matches 9 bases. The V gene end was trimmed by 2 bases and the J gene end by 2 bases; junction bases not matched to a gene: 9. Looked up from germline, CDR1 is MNHEY and CDR2 is SMNVEV (reference sequence). This CDR3 comprises 17 residues. CDR3 DNA sequence: TGTGCCAGCAGTTTACTAGGTCTAGCGGGGACACAAGAGACCCAGTACTTC. As protein: CASSLLGLAGTQETQYF.

The V gene is TRBV18, the J gene TRBJ1-4; 7 bases fit TRBD1. V lost 6 bases, J lost 6 bases, and 7 bases stayed unmatched. The CDR3 has 14 amino acids. Germline V gene lookup returns CDR1 KGHSH and CDR2 LQKENI. The CDR3 coding sequence is TGTGCCAGCTCCCCCCCGGGGACAGATGAAAAACTGTTTTTT. Its translation is CASSPPGTDEKLFF.

The CDR3 DNA reads TGTGCCAGCAGCGTAGCAGGGAACCTCTACGAGCAGTACTTC. This sequence encodes CASSVAGNLYEQYF. The chain joins TRBV9 to TRBJ2-7; D is perhaps TRBD1 (5 bases). This CDR3 has 14 residues. Trimming removed 0 bases from V and 3 bases from J, with 10 bases in between. Looked up from germline, CDR1 is SGDLS and CDR2 is YYNGEE. Complete variable domain (other parts from reference TRBV9 and TRBJ2-7): DSGVTQTPKHLITATGQRVTLRCSPRSGDLSVYWYQQSLDQGLQFLIQYYNGEERAKGNILERFSAQQFPDLHSELNLSSLELGDSALYFCASSVAGNLYEQYFGPGTRLTVT.

The chain uses TRBV4-1 and TRBJ2-7, with 7 bases aligning to TRBD2. After removal of 3 bases from V and 3 bases from J, the junction contained 8 bases not matched to a gene. The V gene's germline CDR1 is MGHRA and CDR2 YSYEKL. This CDR3 has 15 amino acids. The CDR3 is CASSQPGLLVYEQYF. CDR3 nucleotide sequence: TGCGCCAGCAGCCAGCCGGGACTATTGGTCTACGAGCAGTACTTC.

This chain joins TRBV6-2 or TRBV6-3 and TRBJ1-1, with D tentatively TRBD1 (5 bases). There are 13 residues in the CDR3. V was trimmed by 4 bases and J by 1 base, leaving 7 bases between them. The germline CDR1 and CDR2 sequences are MNHEY and SVGEGT. Here the CDR3 reads CASSSTANTEAFF. In DNA, the CDR3 is TGTGCCAGCAGTTCGACAGCGAACACTGAAGCTTTCTTT.

The CDR3 region has the DNA TGTGCCAGCAAAAACGGGATTTTGGAGACCCAGTACTTC. Its protein product is CASKNGILETQYF. The gene calls are TRBV6-5 and TRBJ2-5, with a possible D match to TRBD2 (5 bases). Germline V CDR1 and CDR2: MNHEY, SVGAGI. The CDR3 is 13 residues long. With 7 bases removed from V and 5 bases from J, the gap between germline ends came to 14 bases.

V is TRBV5-6 and J is TRBJ1-5; possibly TRBD1 for D (6 bases). The CDR3 is made up of 15 amino acids. The germline V and J ends were trimmed by 3 bases and 0 bases, with 10 bases remaining between them. Germline V CDR1 and CDR2: SGHDT, YYEEEE. The DNA of the CDR3 is TGTGCCAGCAGCTACGGGACACCTAGCAATCAGCCCCAGCATTTT. This codes for CASSYGTPSNQPQHF.

This chain joins TRBV11-2 and TRBJ2-5; TRBD2 matches at 8 bases. Germline assignment: CDR1 SGHAT and CDR2 FQNNGV. V lost 5 bases, J lost 5 bases, and 10 bases stayed unmatched. This CDR3 has 15 amino acids. The CDR3 loop reads CASSRQLGGVETQYF. The CDR3 DNA reads TGTGCCAGCAGCCGCCAGCTCGGGGGGGTGGAGACCCAGTACTTC.

The chain links TRBV27 to TRBJ1-6; perhaps TRBD1 as D (5 bases). This CDR3 has 17 residues. With 5 bases removed from V and 0 bases from J, the gap between germline ends came to 14 bases. Germline CDR1 MNHEY, CDR2 SMNVEV (reference sequence). The CDR3 DNA sequence: TGTGCCAGCAGTCTCACGGGGGTCGGCTCCTATAATTCACCCCTCCACTTT. As protein: CASSLTGVGSYNSPLHF.